The clone carrying this T cell receptor beta chain was counted a single time. Antigen: not known. The sample comes from a study of cytomegalovirus exposure and HLA in healthy donors. A multiplex PCR was run with 60 Vbeta primers and 13 Jbeta primers. The table came from immunoSEQ multiplex PCR; TCRdb's copy has only in-frame clones and leaves some out. The sample records some 98,000 clones, roughly 70% being singletons. The trim removed 1 base at V and 0 bases at J, leaving 3 bases unmatched. Germline values: CDR1 SGHDN, CDR2 FVKESK. The CDR3 has 15 amino acids. Findings of the study overall: Reports credit the classifier with highly specific, highly sensitive diagnosis of cytomegalovirus status. As a later analysis showed, a missense DCLRE1C variant was linked to trimming of TCR beta V- and J-genes. CMV serostatus stood as the only immune exposure information on hand.

This chain links TRBV14 with TRBJ2-7, with 7 nucleotides matching TRBD2. The sequencing sample was made of PBMCs. The sequence was collected from a man between 45 and 60 years old in good health and CMV-seronegative. CDR3 region: CASSQVAGSSYEQYF. The CDR3 bases are TGTGCCAGCAGCCAAGTAGCGGGCAGCTCCTACGAGCAGTACTTC. Using reference TRBV14 and TRBJ2-7 for the parts outside the CDR3, the full variable domain is EAGVTQFPSHSVIEKGQTVTLRCDPISGHDNLYWYRRVMGKEIKFLLHFVKESKQDESGMPNNRFLAERTGGTYSTLKVQPAELEDSGVYFCASSQVAGSSYEQYFGPGTRLTVT.